This T cell receptor (beta chain) was observed in a study of T cell changes during pregnancy in multiple sclerosis. This CDR3 is 15 amino acids long. The V and J ends lost 4 bases and 3 bases respectively, with 12 bases between them. The germline CDR1 and CDR2 sequences are MRHNA and SNTAGT. The assay was immunoSEQ multiplex PCR, and TCRdb's table has in-frame clones only and misses some. The sample holds 85,000 to 100,000 clones, around 90% seen once. The clonotype was recovered from a female donor with multiple sclerosis, enrolled in a pregnancy study. The sequencing used peripheral blood, collected before pregnancy. This chain joins TRBV6-4 and TRBJ1-4, with a tentative D call TRBD1 (6 bases). The chain's CDR3 is CASSATGLPNEKLFF. In DNA form, the CDR3 reads TGTGCCAGCAGTGCCACAGGGTTGCCTAATGAAAAACTGTTTTTT.